These 18 T cell receptor beta chains came from one sample sequenced in a study of CXCR3-negative and CXCR3-positive naive CD8 T cells. Whole-study findings and limits: Hydrophobicity was higher for TRB CDR3s found in CXCR3-positive naive cells than in CXCR3-negative naive cells.

For these TCRs, the target antigens are not known. It was by 5' RACE with UMI labels that the TRB cDNA libraries were prepared. From the 5' RACE reads, TCRdb lists one entry per CDR3 protein and no DNA. In all, the sample yields about 6,000 distinct CDR3 sequences. Sequenced input: naive CXCR3+ CD8+ T cells from blood. Subset defined: CD45RO-CCR7+CD27+CD95- naive CD8+ T cells expressing CXCR3 (TNR3+). The receptors stem from a human donor in good health. Some clones in this sample may be carry-over from other donors' samples.

This clonotype is medium-sized by frequency. The J gene is TRBJ2-1, the V gene TRBV29-1; the TCRdb call, TRBD1, lacks DNA for checking. CDR1 is SQVTM and CDR2 is ANQGSEA in the germline V gene. The CDR3 is 12 residues long. This CDR3 reads CSVVGRLNEQFF.

This clonotype is medium-sized by frequency. The chain recombines TRBV29-1 with TRBJ2-4. CDR3 length: 13 amino acids. CDR1 and CDR2 (germline): SQVTM, ANQGSEA. The chain's CDR3 is CSVIGLRGNIQYF.

The chain has TRBV6-5 and TRBJ2-3; without DNA, the TCRdb call of TRBD1 cannot be checked. CDR3 length: 16 residues. Looked up from germline, CDR1 is MNHEY and CDR2 is SVGAGI. The CDR3 loop is CASRPFRAALQDTQYF.

CDR3 residues: CSARELGMNTEAFF. The rearrangement links TRBV20-1 to TRBJ1-1. Germline-derived CDR1 and CDR2 are DFQATT and SNEGSKA (reference sequence). This CDR3 is built from 14 residues.

By frequency, this clonotype registers medium-sized. The chain is built from TRBV29-1 and TRBJ2-7. The CDR3 has 12 residues. CDR1 and CDR2 (germline): SQVTM, ANQGSEA. The CDR3 sequence is CSVEDGTGEQYF.

The gene calls are TRBV27 and TRBJ2-7; TCRdb calls TRBD1, which cannot be checked without DNA. This CDR3 spans 14 amino acids. CDR1 and CDR2 (germline): MNHEY, SMNVEV (reference sequence). The CDR3 sequence: CASSFGPGTREQYF.

The chain combines TRBV20-1 with TRBJ1-1; absent DNA, TCRdb's TRBD1 call cannot be checked. The CDR3 loop spans 12 amino acids. Germline V gene sequence: CDR1 DFQATT, CDR2 SNEGSKA (reference sequence). The CDR3 sequence: CSAHHPSTEAFF.

Measured by frequency, this clonotype is medium-sized (0.01 to 0.1%). The genes are TRBV6-2 or TRBV6-3 and TRBJ1-2; without DNA, the TCRdb call of TRBD1 cannot be checked. The germline V gene has CDR1 MNHEY and CDR2 SVGEGT. CDR3 length: 14 amino acids. Here the CDR3 reads CASSYSKFRGGYTF.

The chain joins TRBV6-5 to TRBJ2-3; the D call from TCRdb, TRBD2, cannot be confirmed without DNA. This CDR3 has 16 residues. CDR1 and CDR2 from the germline V gene are MNHEY and SVGAGI. This CDR3 reads CASSPLAGGPVRTQYF.

This clonotype is deemed medium-sized by its frequency. V usage is TRBV29-1 and J usage is TRBJ2-5; without DNA, the TCRdb call of TRBD2 cannot be checked. The CDR3 runs 13 residues. Germline V lookup: CDR1 SQVTM, CDR2 ANQGSEA. CDR3 loop: CSVEGGLAATQYF.

The chain links TRBV27 to TRBJ1-1; TCRdb calls TRBD1, which cannot be checked without DNA. From germline, CDR1 is MNHEY and CDR2 SMNVEV (reference sequence). CDR3 length: 13 residues. CDR3 protein: CASNTGGGTEAFF.

V and J are TRBV5-6 and TRBJ1-1. The CDR3 length is 12 residues. The germline gives CDR1 SGHDT, CDR2 YYEEEE. CDR3 loop: CASSLIHTEAFF.

Frequency places this clonotype as medium-sized. The V gene is TRBV7-2, the J gene TRBJ2-7; with no DNA, the TCRdb D assignment of TRBD2 cannot be verified. The CDR3 runs to 14 residues. Germline V gene data show CDR1 as SGHTA and CDR2 as FQGNSA. The CDR3 is CASSPGSGDYEQYF.

CDR3 loop: CASSQTTGSQPQHF. The genes are TRBV12-3 or TRBV12-4 and TRBJ1-5; the D gene TCRdb calls, TRBD1, cannot be checked with no DNA. CDR3 length equals 14 residues.

The J gene is TRBJ2-2, the V gene TRBV7-6; the TCRdb call, TRBD1, lacks DNA for checking. CDR3 length: 15 amino acids. Germline V gene data show CDR1 as SGHVS and CDR2 as FNYEAQ. The CDR3 loop is CASSLKGFDTGELFF.

The chain is built from TRBV19 and TRBJ2-1; TCRdb's assignment of TRBD2 cannot be checked, as there is no DNA. CDR3 length: 16 residues. Germline V CDR1 and CDR2: LNHDA, SQIVND (reference sequence). This CDR3 reads CASTHLAGNSYNEQFF.

This clonotype is labeled medium-sized based on frequency. The chain has TRBV29-1 and TRBJ2-1; absent DNA, TCRdb's TRBD2 call cannot be checked. This CDR3 has 13 residues. The germline V gene encodes CDR1 SQVTM and CDR2 ANQGSEA. CDR3 sequence reads: CSVAPPEVNEQFF.

This chain connects TRBV29-1 to TRBJ1-1; TCRdb's D gene call, TRBD1, goes unchecked for lack of DNA. CDR1 and CDR2 (germline): SQVTM, ANQGSEA. This CDR3 has 13 amino acids. This chain's CDR3 is CSVEETENTEAFF.